This T cell receptor beta chain was recovered during a study of blood T cell repertoires in COVID-19. Study information: The United States, Italy and Spain provided the acute and convalescent COVID-19 samples. Sources were T cells, B-cell-depleted T cells, or PBMCs; the material itself was cDNA or gDNA.

In the original workflow: Amplified reference gene primers provided the basis for estimating nucleated cell counts. Libraries were prepared by immunoSEQ multiplex PCR; TCRdb keeps only in-frame clonotypes and omits some of them. The D gene and trimming were derived from the DNA, and the V and J assignments and clone size from that table. The repertoire holds 90,000 or so clones, with approximately 86% as singletons. With 3 bases removed from V and 7 bases from J, the gap between germline ends came to 13 bases. Germline V gene sequence: CDR1 LNHDA, CDR2 SQIVND (reference sequence). The CDR3 loop spans 13 amino acids.

This chain uses TRBV19 with TRBJ2-7; the D gene is possibly TRBD1 (6 bases). Sequencing was performed on peripheral blood. The source of this sequence is an elderly man with active or convalescent COVID-19. The chain's CDR3 is CASSIGRGSEQYF. CDR3 sequence (DNA): TGTGCCAGTAGTATTGGCAGGGGAAGTGAGCAGTACTTC. Drawing the rest from reference TRBV19 and TRBJ2-7, the complete variable domain is DGGITQSPKYLFRKEGQNVTLSCEQNLNHDAMYWYRQDPGQGLRLIYYSQIVNDFQKGDIAEGYSVSREKKESFPLTVTSAQKNPTAFYLCASSIGRGSEQYFGPGTRLTVT.